Listed below are T cell receptor beta chains from one sample, sequenced in a study of blood T cell repertoires in COVID-19. Produced via immunoSEQ multiplex PCR; TCRdb's table is partial and in-frame only. The table shows a few hundred thousand clones, with 80% to 90% occurring only once. Specimen: PBMCs or T cells enriched from blood (not recorded which). Source of these receptors: a woman aged 55-69 years who had recovered from COVID-19. Both conserved end residues are part of each CDR3. The D gene is left open where the match is weak. Clone size appears in some rows only: once, few, many, or a class for an expanded clone.

>-|TRBV5-1|TRBD1|TRBJ1-1
CASSLALGQGVEAFF
TGCGCCAGCAGCTTGGCCCTTGGACAGGGGGTTGAAGCTTTCTTT
>once|TRBV30|-|TRBJ1-5
CAWILGQQEFYFEPQHF
TGTGCCTGGATCCTCGGGCAACAGGAGTTTTACTTTGAGCCCCAGCATTTT
>-|TRBV5-1|TRBD1|TRBJ2-2
CASGDRARTGELFF
TGCGCCAGCGGGGACAGGGCGAGGACCGGGGAGCTGTTTTTT
>-|TRBV7-6|-|TRBJ2-1
CASSPLLVGSYNEQFF
TGTGCCAGCAGCCCCCTACTAGTGGGCTCCTACAATGAGCAGTTCTTC
>-|TRBV2|-|TRBJ1-3
CASSEFDYSGNTIYF
TGTGCCAGCAGTGAATTCGACTACTCTGGAAACACCATATATTTT
>-|TRBV18|-|TRBJ1-1
CASSRQGNTEAFF
TGTGCCAGCTCACGTCAGGGGAACACTGAAGCTTTCTTT
>-|TRBV9|-|TRBJ1-2
CASSVGSTLSVSYTF
TGTGCCAGCAGCGTAGGGTCCACTCTCTCGGTTAGCTACACCTTC
>-|TRBV11-2|-|TRBJ2-3
CASSLFPGAADTQYF
TGTGCCAGCAGCCTCTTTCCGGGAGCGGCAGATACGCAGTATTTT
>-|TRBV9|TRBD1|TRBJ2-1
CASSDRDRGIGEQFF
TGTGCCAGCAGCGATCGGGACAGGGGGATCGGTGAGCAGTTCTTC
>-|TRBV27|-|TRBJ1-1
CASSLKAPGTEAFF
TGTGCCAGCAGTTTAAAGGCCCCGGGCACTGAAGCTTTCTTT
>-|TRBV9|-|TRBJ1-6
CASSVESVGSPLHF
TGTGCCAGCAGCGTAGAAAGTGTCGGGTCGCCCCTCCACTTT
>-|TRBV6-5|-|TRBJ2-4
CASRGSDAGKNIQYF
TGTGCCAGCAGAGGCTCCGACGCGGGCAAAAACATTCAGTACTTC
>-|TRBV27|-|TRBJ1-4
CASSRQGWTNEKLFF
TGTGCCAGCAGTCGCCAGGGATGGACTAATGAAAAACTGTTTTTT